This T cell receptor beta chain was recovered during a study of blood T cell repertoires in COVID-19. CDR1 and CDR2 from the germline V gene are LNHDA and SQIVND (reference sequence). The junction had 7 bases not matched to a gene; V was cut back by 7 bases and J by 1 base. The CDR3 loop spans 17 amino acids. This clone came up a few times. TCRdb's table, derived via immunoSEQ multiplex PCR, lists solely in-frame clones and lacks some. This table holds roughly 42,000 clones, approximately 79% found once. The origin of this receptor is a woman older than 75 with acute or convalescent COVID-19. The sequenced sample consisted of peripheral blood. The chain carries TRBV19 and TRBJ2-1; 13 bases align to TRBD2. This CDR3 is CASKELAGGKSYNEQFF. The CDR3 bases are TGTGCCAGTAAGGAACTAGCGGGAGGGAAGTCCTACAATGAGCAGTTCTTC.